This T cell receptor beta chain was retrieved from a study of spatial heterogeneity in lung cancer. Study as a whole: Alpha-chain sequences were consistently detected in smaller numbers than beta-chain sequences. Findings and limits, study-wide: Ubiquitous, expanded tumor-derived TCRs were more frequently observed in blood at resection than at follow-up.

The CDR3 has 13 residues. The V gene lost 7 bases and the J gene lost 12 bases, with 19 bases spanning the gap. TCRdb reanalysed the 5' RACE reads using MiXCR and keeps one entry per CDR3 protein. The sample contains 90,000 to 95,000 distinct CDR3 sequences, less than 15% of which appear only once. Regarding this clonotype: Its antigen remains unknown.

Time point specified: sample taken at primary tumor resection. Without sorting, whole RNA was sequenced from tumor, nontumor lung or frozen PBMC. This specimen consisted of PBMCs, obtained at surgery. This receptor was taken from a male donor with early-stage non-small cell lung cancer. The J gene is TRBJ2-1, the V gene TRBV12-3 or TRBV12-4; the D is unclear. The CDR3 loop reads CASTLGGSLGQFF. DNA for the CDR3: TGTGCCAGCACCCTAGGTGGTAGCCTGGGGCAGTTCTTC.